This T cell receptor (beta chain) was identified during a study of blood T cell repertoires in COVID-19 (dated by TCRdb to 2020 to 2022). Context from the whole study: The collaborator samples originated in the United States, Italy and Spain and spanned the acute and convalescent phases of COVID-19. The material from the prospective study consisted of cDNA or gDNA derived from T cells, B-cell-depleted T cells, or PBMCs. The dataset comprised deeply sampled blood TCRbeta repertoires from subjects exposed to, actively infected with, or recovered from COVID-19. The repertoires were released in a freely available public database meant as a resource for research on the immune response to SARS-CoV-2. The samples were drawn from the first 160 participants of the ongoing ImmuneRACE study and from 1,254 subjects provided by 6 global collaborators. The sample metadata nearly always contained a de-identified subject ID, COVID-19 status, age in years and sex. Where HLA class I and class II types were available, the types were taken from metadata supplied by the sample provider, not from assay-based typing. Results the study describes overall, beyond this receptor: Clinical and demographic metadata were provided uncurated, with the amount varying by source and participant.

As regards this clone: It has no known antigen specificity. Base quality data are lacking; no much larger clone is found one base away.

The immunoSEQ Assay, a bias-controlled multiplex PCR, was used to amplify TCRbeta CDR3 regions from genomic DNA. As for the authors' bioinformatics: Within the assay, amplification of reference gene primers was used to estimate how many nucleated cells each sample contained. To quantify the absolute abundance of each unique TCRbeta CDR3 rearrangement, sequence reads were collapsed and filtered. For each sample, productive Simpson clonality was calculated as the square root of Simpson's diversity index across productive rearrangements. TCRdb re-hosts the immuneACCESS table, in-frame sequences only. Its copies lack some clones; in the studies checked, an unresolved V gene accounts for under half of them, and the cause for the rest is not known. V, J and clone size are those of that table, while D and trimming were read from the DNA. This sample is represented by about 440,000 clones; 70% to 90% of them were singletons. Just under 2% of the sample lies in the top ten.

Participants in the prospective study were enrolled through a virtual design, were aged 18 to 89 years, and lived in roughly 25 United States geographic areas. Cohort assignment in the prospective study relied on participant-reported clinical history from a screening survey and a study questionnaire. In the prospective study, whole blood, serum and a nasopharyngeal or oropharyngeal swab were collected from each participant by mobile phlebotomists. Participants in the prospective study had the option to provide additional blood draws and questionnaires over an approximately 2-month period. Before DNA extraction, blood samples from the prospective study were shipped at room temperature or frozen. Germline trimming amounts to 8 bases on V and 4 bases on J, with 8 as the count of junction bases outside the gene matches. CDR1 MDHEN and CDR2 SYDVKM are derived from the germline V gene. The CDR3 runs 14 amino acids, cysteine and phenylalanine included. The kept DNA is CDR3 alone, 42 bases in frame from the first base.

The specimen sequenced was PBMCs or T cells enriched from blood (not recorded which). The source is a woman between 18 and 30 years old with acute COVID-19. The V and J segments used are TRBV28 and TRBJ2-7; the junction holds 10 bases that match TRBD1. The CDR3 is CASVAGTGVYEQYF. Read as DNA, the sequence is TGTGCCAGCGTTGCTGGGACAGGGGTTTACGAGCAGTACTTC.